Presented here are 19 T cell receptor beta chains from one specimen sequenced in a study of human T cells and chemical hapten exposure. Time point given: pre-sensitization, week 0. Noted treatment: therapeutic diphenylcyclopropenone sensitization with weekly scalp DPC. Each CDR3 protein is one row after TCRdb ran MiXCR on the RACE reads. The data show around 250,000 distinct CDR3 sequences, with approximately 8.6% seen just once and 2.3% held by the top ten. The sequenced sample was whole blood, obtained in connection with sensitization to the hapten diphenylcyclopropenone (DPC). These receptors all come from a woman aged 40 to 55 with alopecia areata. Some clones in this sample may be carry-over from other donors' samples.

The V and J genes are TRBV12-3 or TRBV12-4 and TRBJ1-1; no firm D call. The CDR3 has 11 residues. V was shortened by 7 bases and J by 3 bases, with 6 bases between the two germline ends. The CDR3 DNA is TGTGCCAGCACGAGGGACACTGAAGCTTTCTTT. Protein sequence: CASTRDTEAFF.

This chain links TRBV9 with TRBJ1-2, with 7 nucleotides matching TRBD1. This CDR3 region has 13 residues. Germline CDR1 and CDR2: SGDLS and YYNGEE. J lost 7 bases, V lost 3 bases, and 6 bases had no gene match. The CDR3 coding sequence is TGTGCCAGCAGCGGAGGGGGCGGTTCTGGCTACACCTTC. Residues: CASSGGGGSGYTF. The full variable domain, in which reference TRBV9 and TRBJ1-2 provide the parts outside the CDR3, is DSGVTQTPKHLITATGQRVTLRCSPRSGDLSVYWYQQSLDQGLQFLIQYYNGEERAKGNILERFSAQQFPDLHSELNLSSLELGDSALYFCASSGGGGSGYTFGSGTRLTVV.

Ten or more counts support this clonotype. This chain connects TRBV7-9 to TRBJ2-6; D uncertain. V was clipped by 4 bases and J by 0 bases, with 19 bases between them. Germline CDR1 SEHNR, CDR2 FQNEAQ (reference sequence). The CDR3 is 19 amino acids. CDR3 coding DNA: TGTGCCAGCAGCTCCCGACGTACTCTAAGCCTCTCTGGGGCCAACGTCCTGACTTTC. It yields the protein CASSSRRTLSLSGANVLTF.

This clonotype was counted a few times. The chain employs TRBV3-1 and TRBJ2-3, with a possible D match to TRBD1 (6 bases). The end of the DNA is better explained by TRBJ1-5, so the J call may be wrong. Germline V lookup: CDR1 LGHDT, CDR2 YNNKEL (reference sequence). The CDR3 contains 18 residues. CDR3 DNA sequence: TGTGCCAGCAGCCAAAAAAGGGCGACTAGCCGATGGACAGATACGCAGCATTTT. The encoded protein is CASSQKRATSRWTDTQHF.

The table lists this clonotype with a few counts. Given the absence of the conserved phenylalanine or tryptophan at the CDR3 end, a read error is likely. The chain combines TRBV5-1 with TRBJ2-7; D is unresolved. V lost 0 bases and J 3 bases, leaving 4 bases between the germline ends. The CDR3 runs 12 residues. Germline V gene lookup returns CDR1 SGHRS and CDR2 YFSETQ. CDR3 region: CASSLGGYEQYS. In DNA, the CDR3 is TGCGCCAGCAGCTTGGGTGGCTACGAGCAGTACTCC.

The chain links TRBV7-9 to TRBJ1-4; 8 positions match TRBD1. The CDR3 extends over 14 amino acids. Germline CDR1 SEHNR, CDR2 FQNEAQ (reference sequence). The J segment lost 4 bases and the V segment lost 5 bases, leaving 3 bases of the junction unmatched. The CDR3 sequence: CASSRDRGNEKLFF. CDR3 DNA sequence: TGTGCCAGCAGCCGTGACAGGGGTAATGAAAAACTGTTTTTT.

This clonotype was detected a few times. V usage is TRBV9 and J usage is TRBJ1-6; D gene unclear. Trimming stripped 0 bases from V and 1 base from J, with 8 bases between. This CDR3 has 16 residues. Germline lookup yields CDR1 SGDLS and CDR2 YYNGEE. The CDR3 DNA sequence: TGTGCCAGCAGCGTAGACAGTTTATCCTATAATTCACCCCTCCACTTT. As protein: CASSVDSLSYNSPLHF. Complete variable domain (other parts from reference TRBV9 and TRBJ1-6): DSGVTQTPKHLITATGQRVTLRCSPRSGDLSVYWYQQSLDQGLQFLIQYYNGEERAKGNILERFSAQQFPDLHSELNLSSLELGDSALYFCASSVDSLSYNSPLHFGNGTRLTVT.

This clonotype occurred many times. CDR3 in amino acids: CASSPYDRAEGQYF. Written as DNA, the CDR3 is TGTGCCAGCAGTCCGTATGACAGGGCGGAGGGGCAGTACTTC. V gene TRBV28 combines with J gene TRBJ2-7, with D possibly matching TRBD1 (7 bases). Trimming removed 5 bases from V and 9 bases from J, with 20 bases in between. The CDR3 covers 14 residues. The germline V gene encodes CDR1 MDHEN and CDR2 SYDVKM.

J is TRBJ2-2 and V is TRBV6-5; possibly TRBD1 or TRBD2 for D (5 bases each). The CDR3 contains 15 residues. CDR1 and CDR2 from the germline V gene are MNHEY and SVGAGI. The V end lost 6 bases, the J end lost 4 bases, and 15 bases lay between the germline ends. Here the CDR3 reads CASSYARGPTGELFF. DNA of the CDR3: TGTGCCAGCAGCTATGCTAGGGGACCCACCGGGGAGCTGTTTTTT.

The rearrangement links TRBV30 to TRBJ2-3; the match to TRBD1 covers 7 bases. The V gene end was trimmed by 4 bases and the J gene end by 2 bases; junction bases not matched to a gene: 3. This CDR3 has 13 residues. Germline CDR1 reads GTSNPN; CDR2 reads SVGIG (reference sequence). CDR3: CAWTTGTTDTQYF. For the CDR3, the DNA is TGTGCCTGGACGACAGGGACCACAGATACGCAGTATTTT.

The gene calls are TRBV28 and TRBJ2-5, with 10 nucleotides matching TRBD1. Germline values: CDR1 MDHEN, CDR2 SYDVKM. The CDR3 runs 14 residues. J lost 7 bases, V lost 4 bases, and 6 bases had no gene match. CDR3 in DNA: TGTGCCAGCAGTTGGGACAGGGGACCTCGGACCCAGTACTTC. Translation gives CASSWDRGPRTQYF. Full variable domain (rest looked up from reference TRBV28 and TRBJ2-5): DVKVTQSSRYLVKRTGEKVFLECVQDMDHENMFWYRQDPGLGLRLIYFSYDVKMKEKGDIPEGYSVSREKKERFSLILESASTNQTSMYLCASSWDRGPRTQYFGPGTRLLVL.

The chain joins TRBV6-5 to TRBJ1-1; tentatively, D is TRBD1 (6 bases). CDR3 length: 13 amino acids. Germline V gene sequence: CDR1 MNHEY, CDR2 SVGAGI. Trimming cost V 7 bases and J 7 bases, with 16 bases left between them. CDR3 in amino acids: CASIQGIRGEAFF. The DNA for the CDR3 is TGTGCCAGCATCCAGGGGATCCGGGGTGAAGCTTTCTTT.

The V gene is TRBV4-1, the J gene TRBJ1-1; 7 nucleotides align to TRBD1. The CDR3 covers 15 residues. Trimming removed 4 bases from V and 3 bases from J; junction bases left unmatched: 8. Germline CDR1 reads MGHRA; CDR2 reads YSYEKL. The CDR3 reads CASSPEGGRDTEAFF. DNA for the CDR3: TGCGCCAGCAGCCCGGAAGGGGGCCGCGACACTGAAGCTTTCTTT.

This sequence joins TRBV7-2 and TRBJ2-1, with D unresolved. CDR3 length: 12 residues. The germline CDR1 and CDR2 sequences are SGHTA and FQGNSA. The V end was cut by 1 base, the J end by 8 bases, with 6 bases between. CDR3: CASSLGLHEQFF. The CDR3 DNA follows: TGTGCCAGCAGCTTAGGACTTCATGAGCAGTTCTTC.

The chain links TRBV20-1 to TRBJ2-7; TRBD2 is a possible D gene (6 bases). V dropped 3 bases and J dropped 1 base, with 16 bases sitting between them. Germline values: CDR1 DFQATT, CDR2 SNEGSKA (reference sequence). This CDR3 spans 15 amino acids. Here the CDR3 reads CSASSRGEGSYEQYF. The CDR3 DNA follows: TGCAGTGCTAGTTCGCGGGGAGAGGGATCCTACGAGCAGTACTTC.

V and J are TRBV6-7 and TRBJ1-5, with TRBD1 as a possible D gene (6 bases). TRBV6-7 is annotated as an ORF whose role is uncertain. Trimming stripped 2 bases from V and 5 bases from J, with 13 bases between. The CDR3 totals 15 residues. Here the CDR3 reads CASSYNYREYQPQHF. DNA for the CDR3: TGTGCCAGCAGTTACAATTACAGGGAATATCAGCCCCAGCATTTT.

The V call is TRBV7-9, the J call TRBJ2-1, with 11 bases matching TRBD1. V lost 5 bases, J lost 8 bases, and 5 bases stayed unmatched. Germline V lookup: CDR1 SEHNR, CDR2 FQNEAQ (reference sequence). The CDR3 is made up of 14 amino acids. The CDR3 reads CASSQGQGVDEQFF. The CDR3 DNA sequence: TGTGCCAGCAGCCAGGGACAGGGGGTCGATGAGCAGTTCTTC.

The rearrangement joins TRBV2 to TRBJ2-2; D gene uncertain. Germline CDR1 reads SNHLY; CDR2 reads FYNNEI. V was pared by 4 bases and J by 7 bases, with 4 bases between. The CDR3 spans 11 residues. CDR3 bases: TGTGCCAGCAGTGTCAACGGGGAGCTGTTTTTT. Translating it yields CASSVNGELFF.

DNA of the CDR3: TGCGCCAGCAGCGATCCGACAAACCCATACAATGAGCAGTTCTTC. Translation gives CASSDPTNPYNEQFF. The chain uses TRBV5-1 and TRBJ2-1; D remains unclear. Germline values: CDR1 SGHRS, CDR2 YFSETQ. The germline V and J ends were trimmed by 4 bases and 4 bases, with 15 bases remaining between them. The CDR3 length is 15 residues.